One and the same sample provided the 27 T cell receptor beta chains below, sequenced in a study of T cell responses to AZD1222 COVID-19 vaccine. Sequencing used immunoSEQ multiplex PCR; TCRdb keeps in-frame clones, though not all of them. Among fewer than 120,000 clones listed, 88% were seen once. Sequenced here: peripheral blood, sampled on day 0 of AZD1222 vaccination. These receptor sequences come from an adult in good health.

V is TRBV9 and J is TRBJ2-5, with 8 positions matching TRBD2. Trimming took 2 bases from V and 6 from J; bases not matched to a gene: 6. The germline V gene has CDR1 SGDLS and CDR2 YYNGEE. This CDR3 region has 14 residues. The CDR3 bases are TGTGCCAGCAGCGTCGGGAGGGCCAACCAGACCCAGTACTTC. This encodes CASSVGRANQTQYF.

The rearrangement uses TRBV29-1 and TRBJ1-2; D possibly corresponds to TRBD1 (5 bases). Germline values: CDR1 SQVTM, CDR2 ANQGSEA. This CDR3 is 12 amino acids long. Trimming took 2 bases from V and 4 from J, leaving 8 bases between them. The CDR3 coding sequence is TGCAGCGTTGAACAGGGCATCTATGGCTACACCTTC. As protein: CSVEQGIYGYTF.

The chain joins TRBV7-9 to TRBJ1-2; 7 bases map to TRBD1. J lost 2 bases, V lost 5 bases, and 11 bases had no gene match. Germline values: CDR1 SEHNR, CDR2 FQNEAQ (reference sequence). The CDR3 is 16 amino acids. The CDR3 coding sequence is TGTGCCAGCAGCCCCAATTTGGACAGGAGCAACTATGGCTACACCTTC. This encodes CASSPNLDRSNYGYTF.

The CDR3 loop is CASSPPGGEQFF. CDR3 nucleotide sequence: TGTGCCAGCAGCCCCCCAGGAGGTGAGCAGTTCTTC. The genes are TRBV3-1 (or the pseudogene TRBV3-2) and TRBJ2-1, with a weak D call TRBD2 (5 bases). This CDR3 contains 12 residues. The V end was cut by 4 bases, the J end by 9 bases, with 10 bases between. The V gene's germline CDR1 is LGHDT and CDR2 YNNKEL (reference sequence).

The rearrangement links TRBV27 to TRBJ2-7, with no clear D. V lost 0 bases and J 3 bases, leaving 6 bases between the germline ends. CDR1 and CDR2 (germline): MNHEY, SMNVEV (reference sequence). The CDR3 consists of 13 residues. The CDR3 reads CASSLSGSYEQYF. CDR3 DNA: TGTGCCAGCAGTTTATCGGGAAGCTACGAGCAGTACTTC.

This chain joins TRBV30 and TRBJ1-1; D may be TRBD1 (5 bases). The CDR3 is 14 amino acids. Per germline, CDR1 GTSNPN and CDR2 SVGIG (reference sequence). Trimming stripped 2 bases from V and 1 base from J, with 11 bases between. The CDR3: CAWSIWGENTEAFF. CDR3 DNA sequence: TGTGCCTGGAGTATATGGGGGGAGAACACTGAAGCTTTCTTT.

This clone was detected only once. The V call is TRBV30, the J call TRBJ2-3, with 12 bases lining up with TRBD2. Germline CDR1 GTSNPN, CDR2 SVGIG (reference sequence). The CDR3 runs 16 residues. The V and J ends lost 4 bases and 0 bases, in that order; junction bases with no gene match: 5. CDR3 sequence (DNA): TGTGCCTGGACCCACGGGACTAGCGGGAGCACAGATACGCAGTATTTT. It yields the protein CAWTHGTSGSTDTQYF.

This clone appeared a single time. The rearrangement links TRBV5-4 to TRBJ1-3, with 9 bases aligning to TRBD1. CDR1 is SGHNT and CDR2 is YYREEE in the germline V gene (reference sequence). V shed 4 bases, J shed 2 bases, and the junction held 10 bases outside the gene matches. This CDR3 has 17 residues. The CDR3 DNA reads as TGTGCCAGCAGCACCCCTACAGGGGGCGATACTGGAAACACCATATATTTT. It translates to CASSTPTGGDTGNTIYF.

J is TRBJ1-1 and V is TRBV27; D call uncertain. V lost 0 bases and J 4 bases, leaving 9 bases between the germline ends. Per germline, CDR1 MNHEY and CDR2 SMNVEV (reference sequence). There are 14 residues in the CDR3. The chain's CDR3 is CASSLSGLGTEAFF. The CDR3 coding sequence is TGTGCCAGCAGTTTATCTGGGTTGGGCACTGAAGCTTTCTTT.

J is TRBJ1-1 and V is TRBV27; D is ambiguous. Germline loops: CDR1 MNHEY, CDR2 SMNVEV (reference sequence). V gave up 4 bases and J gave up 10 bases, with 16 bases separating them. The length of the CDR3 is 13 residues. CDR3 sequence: CASSSGPPGRAFF. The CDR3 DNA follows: TGTGCCAGCAGTTCCGGACCCCCCGGTCGAGCTTTCTTT.

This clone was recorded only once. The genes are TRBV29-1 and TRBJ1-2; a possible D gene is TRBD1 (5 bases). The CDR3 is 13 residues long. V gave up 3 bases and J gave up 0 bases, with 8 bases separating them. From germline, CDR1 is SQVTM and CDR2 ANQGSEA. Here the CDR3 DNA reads TGCAGCGTTGAGGGGCCGACTAACTATGGCTACACCTTC. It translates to CSVEGPTNYGYTF.

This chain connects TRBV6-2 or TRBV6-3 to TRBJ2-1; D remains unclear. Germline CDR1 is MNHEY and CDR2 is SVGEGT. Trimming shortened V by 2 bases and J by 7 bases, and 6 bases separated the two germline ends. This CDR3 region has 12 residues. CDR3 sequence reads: CASSYARNEQFF. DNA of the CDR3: TGTGCCAGCAGTTACGCGCGGAATGAGCAGTTCTTC.

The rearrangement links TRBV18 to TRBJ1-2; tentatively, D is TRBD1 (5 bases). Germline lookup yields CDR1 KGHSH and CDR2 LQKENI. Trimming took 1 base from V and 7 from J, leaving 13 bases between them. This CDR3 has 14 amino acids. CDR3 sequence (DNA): TGTGCCAGCTCACCACAGGAGGGGACCGCTGGCTACACCTTC. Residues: CASSPQEGTAGYTF. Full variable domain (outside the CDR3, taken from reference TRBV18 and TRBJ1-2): NAGVMQNPRHLVRRRGQEARLRCSPMKGHSHVYWYRQLPEEGLKFMVYLQKENIIDESGMPKERFSAEFPKEGPSILRIQQVVRGDSAAYFCASSPQEGTAGYTFGSGTRLTVV.

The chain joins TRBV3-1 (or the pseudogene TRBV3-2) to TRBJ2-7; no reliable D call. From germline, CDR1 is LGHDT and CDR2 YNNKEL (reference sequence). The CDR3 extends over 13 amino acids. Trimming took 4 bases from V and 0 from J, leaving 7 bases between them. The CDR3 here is CASSLGYSYEQYF. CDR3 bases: TGTGCCAGCAGCCTGGGCTACTCCTACGAGCAGTACTTC.

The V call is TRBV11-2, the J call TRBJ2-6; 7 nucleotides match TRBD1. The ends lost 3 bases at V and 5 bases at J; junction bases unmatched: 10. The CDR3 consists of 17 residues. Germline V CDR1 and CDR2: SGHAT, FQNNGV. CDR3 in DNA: TGTGCCAGCAGCTTGGGACAGTTCTCTGTATGGGCCAACGTCCTGACTTTC. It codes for CASSLGQFSVWANVLTF.

The CDR3 nucleotides read TGTGCCAGTAGTATAGGCTCACCTAATGAGCAGTTCTTC. Protein product: CASSIGSPNEQFF. The chain combines TRBV19 with TRBJ2-1, with D unresolved. The CDR3 is 13 amino acids. Between the trimmed V and J ends, which lost 1 base and 7 bases, there was a span of 8 bases. CDR1 is LNHDA, CDR2 SQIVND, per germline (reference sequence).

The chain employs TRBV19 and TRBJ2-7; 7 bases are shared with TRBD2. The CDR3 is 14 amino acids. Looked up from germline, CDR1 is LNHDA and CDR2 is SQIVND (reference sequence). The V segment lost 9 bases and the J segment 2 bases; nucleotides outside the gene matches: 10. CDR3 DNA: TGTGCCAGCTCTCGGACTAGTCGACCCTACGAGCAGTACTTC. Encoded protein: CASSRTSRPYEQYF.

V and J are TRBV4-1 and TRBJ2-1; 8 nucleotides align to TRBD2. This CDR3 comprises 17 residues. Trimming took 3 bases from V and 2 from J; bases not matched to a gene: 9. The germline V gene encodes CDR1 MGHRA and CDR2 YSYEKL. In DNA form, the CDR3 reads TGCGCCAGCAGCCAGCCCCTTGCGGGAGGAGCCTACAATGAGCAGTTCTTC. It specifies CASSQPLAGGAYNEQFF.

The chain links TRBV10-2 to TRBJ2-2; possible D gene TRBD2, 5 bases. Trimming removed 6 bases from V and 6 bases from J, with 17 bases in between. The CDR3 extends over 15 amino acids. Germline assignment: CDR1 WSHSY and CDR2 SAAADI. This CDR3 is CASRAPMDSAGELFF. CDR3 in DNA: TGCGCCAGCAGGGCACCGATGGACTCAGCCGGGGAGCTGTTTTTT.

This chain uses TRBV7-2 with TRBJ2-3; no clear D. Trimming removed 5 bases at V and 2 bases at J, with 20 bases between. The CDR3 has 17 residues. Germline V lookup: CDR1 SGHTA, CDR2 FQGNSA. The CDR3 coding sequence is TGTGCCAGCAGCACCCACTGGGGTGAAGGAAACACAGATACGCAGTATTTT. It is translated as CASSTHWGEGNTDTQYF.

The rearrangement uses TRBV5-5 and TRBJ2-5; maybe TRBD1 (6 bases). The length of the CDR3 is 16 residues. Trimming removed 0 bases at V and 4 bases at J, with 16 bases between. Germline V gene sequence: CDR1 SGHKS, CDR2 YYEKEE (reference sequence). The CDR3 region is CASSLAAGARGETQYF. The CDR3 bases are TGTGCCAGCAGCTTGGCGGCAGGGGCCAGGGGAGAGACCCAGTACTTC.

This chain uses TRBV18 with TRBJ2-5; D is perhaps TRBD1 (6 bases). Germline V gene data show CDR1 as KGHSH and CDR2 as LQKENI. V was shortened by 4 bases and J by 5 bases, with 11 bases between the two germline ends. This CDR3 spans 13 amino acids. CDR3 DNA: TGTGCCAGCTCACTTCAGGGGCGCGAGACCCAGTACTTC. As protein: CASSLQGRETQYF.

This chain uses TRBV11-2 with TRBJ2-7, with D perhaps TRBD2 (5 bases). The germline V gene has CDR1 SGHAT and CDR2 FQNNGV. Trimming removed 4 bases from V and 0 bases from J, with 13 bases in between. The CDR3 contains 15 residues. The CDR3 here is CASSSPGSLSYEQYF. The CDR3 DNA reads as TGTGCCAGCAGCTCCCCGGGGTCACTCTCCTACGAGCAGTACTTC. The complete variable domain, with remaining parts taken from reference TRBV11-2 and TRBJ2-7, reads EAGVAQSPRYKIIEKRQSVAFWCNPISGHATLYWYQQILGQGPKLLIQFQNNGVVDDSQLPKDRFSAERLKGVDSTLKIQPAKLEDSAVYLCASSSPGSLSYEQYFGPGTRLTVT.

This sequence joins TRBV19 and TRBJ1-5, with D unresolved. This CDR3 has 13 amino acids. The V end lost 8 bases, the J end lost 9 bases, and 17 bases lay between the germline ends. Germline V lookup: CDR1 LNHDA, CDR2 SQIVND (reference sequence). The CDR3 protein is CASRPGPRVPQHF. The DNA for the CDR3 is TGTGCCAGTCGCCCTGGGCCTCGGGTGCCCCAGCATTTT.

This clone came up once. The CDR3 nucleotides are TGTGCCTGGAGTACAACAGGGGTGCGGGGCTACACCTTC. Its translation is CAWSTTGVRGYTF. The chain uses TRBV30 and TRBJ1-2; 7 bases agree with TRBD1. The trim removed 2 bases at V and 8 bases at J, leaving 8 bases unmatched. The CDR3 totals 13 residues. CDR1 is GTSNPN, CDR2 SVGIG, per germline (reference sequence).

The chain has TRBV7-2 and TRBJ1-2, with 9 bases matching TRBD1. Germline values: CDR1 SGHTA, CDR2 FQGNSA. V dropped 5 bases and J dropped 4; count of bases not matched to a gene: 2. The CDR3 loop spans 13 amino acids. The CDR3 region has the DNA TGTGCCAGCAGCCGGGACAGGGTCTATGGCTACACCTTC. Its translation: CASSRDRVYGYTF.

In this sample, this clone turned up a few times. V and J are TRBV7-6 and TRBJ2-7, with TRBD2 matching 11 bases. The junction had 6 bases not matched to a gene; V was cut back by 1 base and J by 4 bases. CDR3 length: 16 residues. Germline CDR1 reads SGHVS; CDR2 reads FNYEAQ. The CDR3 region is CASSLEVTSGRYEQYF. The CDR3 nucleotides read TGTGCCAGCAGCTTAGAGGTAACTAGCGGGAGATACGAGCAGTACTTC.